This TCR beta chain was obtained from a study of T cells after yellow fever vaccination. Comments on this clonotype: The antigen is not known.

TCRdb redid the calling of the 5' RACE reads with MiXCR, one entry per CDR3 protein. This repertoire shows 340,000 or so distinct CDR3 sequences, around 12% found once; its top ten account for around 3%. Study observations and caveats: Peak timing came faster in the weaker secondary response, day 5 versus 15.

This receptor was identified in a man aged 18 to 29 who received the YFV17D yellow fever vaccine. The sample consisted of CD4+ T cells sorted from PBMCs, taken 15 days after the yellow fever booster vaccination.

This CDR3 is CASSLRRQTTAEAFF. The CDR3 nucleotides are TGTGCCAGCAGCTTACGGCGGCAAACCACGGCTGAAGCTTTCTTT. This chain joins TRBV11-2 and TRBJ1-1; D not certain. The CDR3 runs 15 residues. CDR1 and CDR2 from the germline V gene are SGHAT and FQNNGV. The V end was cut by 2 bases, the J end by 6 bases, with 16 bases between.